These 21 T cell receptor beta chains came from one sample sequenced in a study of radiation and T cells in renal cell carcinoma. Time point denoted: baseline pretreatment blood. Treatment given: 15 Gy SBRT to primary tumor, nephrectomy 4 weeks later. The repertoire was sequenced with immunoSEQ multiplex PCR; TCRdb's copy has only in-frame clones and lacks some. The sample shows about 140,000 clones, around four fifths of them seen only once. The source material was blood, sampled from a patient whose treatment included radiotherapy and nephrectomy. All receptors derive from a woman aged 50 to 65 with renal cell carcinoma.

The chain combines TRBV5-4 with TRBJ1-5; TRBD1 might be the D (5 bases). V lost 0 bases and J 4 bases, leaving 11 bases between the germline ends. CDR3 length: 15 amino acids. Germline V CDR1 and CDR2: SGHNT, YYREEE (reference sequence). The CDR3 DNA reads TGTGCCAGCAGCTTGGGGGGGACGAGTAATCAGCCCCAGCATTTT. Translation gives CASSLGGTSNQPQHF.

V and J are TRBV4-3 and TRBJ1-2, with a weak D call TRBD1 (5 bases). The CDR3 runs to 17 residues. The ends were cut back, 0 bases at V and 2 bases at J, with 16 bases in the middle. Germline assignment: CDR1 LGHNA and CDR2 YSLEER. CDR3 loop: CASSQEFIGVLNYGYTF. The CDR3 DNA follows: TGCGCCAGCAGCCAAGAGTTCATAGGGGTCTTAAACTATGGCTACACCTTC.

The chain has TRBV6-5 and TRBJ2-7; a weak D match, TRBD1 (6 bases). Germline loops: CDR1 MNHEY, CDR2 SVGAGI. The CDR3 consists of 13 residues. V was clipped by 5 bases and J by 3 bases, with 11 bases between them. The CDR3 sequence: CASSPGQYYEQYF. The CDR3 region has the DNA TGTGCCAGCAGTCCGGGACAATACTACGAGCAGTACTTC.

The chain is built from TRBV30 and TRBJ1-5; D not certain. This CDR3 comprises 13 residues. Trimming shortened V by 5 bases and J by 0 bases, and 8 bases separated the two germline ends. The germline V gene has CDR1 GTSNPN and CDR2 SVGIG (reference sequence). The CDR3 nucleotides are TGTGCCTGGTTTGACCTTAGCAATCAGCCCCAGCATTTT. Its protein product is CAWFDLSNQPQHF.

V and J are TRBV5-4 and TRBJ2-7; possibly TRBD1 for D (6 bases). V lost 1 base and J lost 4, with 12 bases in between. The CDR3 extends over 14 amino acids. From germline, CDR1 is SGHNT and CDR2 YYREEE (reference sequence). CDR3 protein: CASSLTGKQYEQYF. CDR3 in DNA: TGTGCCAGCAGCTTGACAGGGAAGCAGTACGAGCAGTACTTC.

J is TRBJ2-2 and V is TRBV7-9; D not resolved. The germline gives CDR1 SEHNR, CDR2 FQNEAQ (reference sequence). With 1 base removed from V and 11 bases from J, the gap between germline ends came to 11 bases. The CDR3 extends over 13 amino acids. CDR3 nucleotide sequence: TGTGCCAGCAGCTTAGGGGGTGGCCGAGAGCTGTTTTTT. Its protein is CASSLGGGRELFF.

This chain joins TRBV6-6 and TRBJ1-2, with 7 bases lining up with TRBD1. CDR3 length equals 13 residues. The V gene end was trimmed by 6 bases and the J gene end by 3 bases; junction bases not matched to a gene: 4. Germline loops: CDR1 MNHNY, CDR2 SVGAGI (reference sequence). The CDR3 region has the DNA TGTGCCAGCAGCCCAACAGGGGACTATGGCTACACCTTC. Encoded protein: CASSPTGDYGYTF.

A few counts support this clone. V gene TRBV7-9 combines with J gene TRBJ1-2; 8 bases align to TRBD1. This CDR3 contains 14 residues. The V and J ends lost 6 bases and 3 bases, in that order; junction bases with no gene match: 6. Germline CDR1 reads SEHNR; CDR2 reads FQNEAQ (reference sequence). As DNA, the CDR3 is TGTGCCAGCAGTCCCTTGGGACAGGACTATGGCTACACCTTC. Residues: CASSPLGQDYGYTF. The full variable domain, rest sourced from reference TRBV7-9 and TRBJ1-2, is DTGVSQNPRHKITKRGQNVTFRCDPISEHNRLYWYRQTLGQGPEFLTYFQNEAQLEKSRLLSDRFSAERPKGSFSTLEIQRTEQGDSAMYLCASSPLGQDYGYTFGSGTRLTVV.

The chain carries TRBV15 and TRBJ1-2, with 7 bases fitting TRBD1. CDR3 length equals 16 residues. With V trimmed by 0 bases and J by 6 bases, 10 bases remained unmatched. CDR1 is LNHNV and CDR2 is YYDKDF in the germline V gene (reference sequence). The CDR3 coding sequence is TGTGCCACCAGCAGAGAGGGGGCAGGGGGTTCAGATGGCTACACCTTC. Its protein product is CATSREGAGGSDGYTF.

CDR3 nucleotides: TGTGCCAGCAAGTGGGTCGGGACGGGCACCGGGGAGCTGTTTTTT. It is translated as CASKWVGTGTGELFF. This chain joins TRBV6-5 and TRBJ2-2; D tentatively reads TRBD1 or TRBD2 (5 bases each). Per the germline V gene, CDR1 is MNHEY and CDR2 is SVGAGI. This CDR3 is 15 amino acids long. The V end lost 7 bases, the J end lost 4 bases, and 16 bases lay between the germline ends.

The chain couples TRBV19 to TRBJ1-3; D uncertain. CDR3 size: 16 residues. Germline V gene data show CDR1 as LNHDA and CDR2 as SQIVND (reference sequence). Between the trimmed V and J ends, which lost 8 bases and 1 base, there was a span of 18 bases. Here the CDR3 reads CASYAGSVTSGNTIYF. The CDR3 DNA reads TGTGCCAGTTACGCCGGTTCCGTCACGTCTGGAAACACCATATATTTT. The full variable domain, rest sourced from reference TRBV19 and TRBJ1-3, is DGGITQSPKYLFRKEGQNVTLSCEQNLNHDAMYWYRQDPGQGLRLIYYSQIVNDFQKGDIAEGYSVSREKKESFPLTVTSAQKNPTAFYLCASYAGSVTSGNTIYFGEGSWLTVV.

CDR3 sequence: CASSLDSPRNQPQHF. The CDR3 DNA reads TGCGCCAGCAGCTTGGACAGCCCGAGGAATCAGCCCCAGCATTTT. This chain links TRBV5-1 with TRBJ1-5; D uncertain. V dropped 0 bases and J dropped 4 bases, with 11 bases sitting between them. The germline V gene has CDR1 SGHRS and CDR2 YFSETQ. The CDR3 contains 15 residues.

The chain joins TRBV19 to TRBJ1-3, with TRBD1 identical over 8 bases. This CDR3 has 14 residues. V lost 10 bases, J lost 8 bases, and 13 bases stayed unmatched. Germline-derived CDR1 and CDR2 are LNHDA and SQIVND (reference sequence). The CDR3 bases are TGTGCCACCTGGGGCGGGACAGGAGGAGACACCATATATTTT. It is translated as CATWGGTGGDTIYF.

This clone was observed a few times. This chain links TRBV19 with TRBJ1-1, with D tentatively TRBD1 (5 bases). From germline, CDR1 is LNHDA and CDR2 SQIVND (reference sequence). Trimming took 3 bases from V and 3 from J, leaving 11 bases between them. This CDR3 is 14 amino acids long. The CDR3: CASSIMGGDTEAFF. The CDR3, as DNA: TGTGCCAGTAGTATTATGGGAGGGGACACTGAAGCTTTCTTT.

The gene calls are TRBV19 and TRBJ2-2, with D tentatively TRBD1 (6 bases). CDR1 is LNHDA and CDR2 is SQIVND in the germline V gene (reference sequence). Trimming cost V 10 bases and J 7 bases, with 10 bases left between them. The CDR3 runs 11 residues. The CDR3 DNA follows: TGTGCCACCCGAGGGGGCGGGGAGCTGTTTTTT. Protein product: CATRGGGELFF.

V and J are TRBV27 and TRBJ1-5; the D gene is possibly TRBD1 (6 bases). CDR1 and CDR2 (germline): MNHEY, SMNVEV (reference sequence). Trimming removed 6 bases from V and 3 bases from J, with 12 bases in between. The CDR3 extends over 14 amino acids. CDR3 sequence reads: CASRGGHNNQPQHF. As DNA, the CDR3 is TGTGCCAGCAGAGGGGGACATAACAATCAGCCCCAGCATTTT.

The chain is built from TRBV7-2 and TRBJ1-6; perhaps TRBD1 as D (6 bases). Trimming took off 0 bases at V and 12 bases at J, with 6 bases between the two ends. Germline V lookup: CDR1 SGHTA, CDR2 FQGNSA. The CDR3 loop spans 12 amino acids. The CDR3 region is CASSLAGGPLHF. As DNA, the CDR3 is TGTGCCAGCAGCTTAGCAGGGGGACCCCTCCACTTT.

The CDR3 sequence is CASSGGGEETQYF. The CDR3 DNA follows: TGTGCCAGCAGCGGTGGGGGGGAAGAGACCCAGTACTTC. The chain combines TRBV9 with TRBJ2-5; 7 bases match TRBD2. Germline assignment: CDR1 SGDLS and CDR2 YYNGEE. The junction had 2 bases not matched to a gene; V was cut back by 3 bases and J by 3 bases. The CDR3 is made up of 13 amino acids.

The chain recombines TRBV6-5 with TRBJ2-7, with 8 bases that match TRBD1. Losses at the gene ends were 1 base for V and 6 bases for J; bases not matched to a gene: 5. Germline CDR1 reads MNHEY; CDR2 reads SVGAGI. The CDR3 has 14 residues. CDR3 in amino acids: CASSYYGQGFEQYF. The CDR3 coding sequence is TGTGCCAGCAGTTACTACGGACAGGGCTTCGAGCAGTACTTC.

V gene TRBV4-3 combines with J gene TRBJ1-2; 8 nucleotides align to TRBD1. The germline gives CDR1 LGHNA, CDR2 YSLEER. V gave up 1 base and J gave up 4 bases; unmatched junction bases: 17. The CDR3 spans 19 residues. CDR3: CASSQGPRTGRQGTYGYTF. Here the CDR3 DNA reads TGCGCCAGCAGCCAAGGCCCCCGGACAGGGAGACAAGGGACCTATGGCTACACCTTC.

The chain couples TRBV7-2 to TRBJ1-1; D is undetermined. V lost 2 bases, J lost 11 bases, and 12 bases lay in between. CDR3 size: 12 residues. In germline, CDR1 is SGHTA, CDR2 FQGNSA. CDR3 DNA sequence: TGTGCCAGCAGCTTATATGCCCGGTCGGCTTTCTTT. Its translation is CASSLYARSAFF.